This is a list of T cell receptor beta chains from one sample in a study of blood T cells in healthy people across ages. TCRdb itself ran the 5' RACE reads through MiXCR, one entry per CDR3 protein. The data hold around 1,700,000 distinct CDR3 sequences, with approximately 28% observed a single time. Sequencing was performed on blood. Receptor source: a woman in her twenties or thirties in good health. Both conserved end residues are part of each CDR3. Fields, in order: CDR3 protein, CDR3 DNA, CDR3 length, V gene, clone size, J gene, D gene. D genes are given only for firm matches. A clone size is listed for some rows: how often the clone was seen (once, few, many), or a class if it is expanded.

CDR3aa: CSARDSDRVYEQYF
CDR3nt: TGTAGTGCTAGAGATTCGGACAGGGTCTACGAGCAGTACTTC
len: 14
v_gene: TRBV20-1
abundance: -
j_gene: TRBJ2-7
d_gene: TRBD1

CDR3aa: CASSLQDGQETQYF
CDR3nt: TGTGCCAGCAGCTTACAAGACGGGCAAGAGACCCAGTACTTC
len: 14
v_gene: TRBV11-2
abundance: -
j_gene: TRBJ2-5
d_gene: -

CDR3aa: CASSFVDNTEAFF
CDR3nt: TGTGCCAGCAGCTTTGTGGATAACACTGAAGCTTTCTTT
len: 13
v_gene: TRBV7-9
abundance: few
j_gene: TRBJ1-1
d_gene: -

CDR3aa: CAGSFQSEQFF
CDR3nt: TGCGCCGGCAGCTTTCAGTCTGAGCAGTTCTTC
len: 11
v_gene: TRBV5-1
abundance: -
j_gene: TRBJ2-1
d_gene: -

CDR3aa: CSVEGEDGNTEAFF
CDR3nt: TGCAGCGTTGAAGGAGAGGACGGGAACACTGAAGCTTTCTTT
len: 14
v_gene: TRBV29-1
abundance: few
j_gene: TRBJ1-1
d_gene: -

CDR3aa: CASSPGQGLNSPLHF
CDR3nt: TGTGCCAGCAGTCCGGGACAGGGGTTGAATTCACCCCTCCACTTT
len: 15
v_gene: TRBV12-3/TRBV12-4
abundance: many
j_gene: TRBJ1-6
d_gene: TRBD1

CDR3aa: CASSPHLGGDTDTQYF
CDR3nt: TGTGCCAGCAGCCCCCACTTGGGGGGGGATACAGATACGCAGTATTTT
len: 16
v_gene: TRBV7-2
abundance: few
j_gene: TRBJ2-3
d_gene: TRBD2

CDR3aa: CASSSSGRSPYEQYF
CDR3nt: TGTGCCAGCAGCTCCAGCGGGAGATCCCCCTACGAGCAGTACTTC
len: 15
v_gene: TRBV7-9
abundance: many
j_gene: TRBJ2-7
d_gene: TRBD2

CDR3aa: CASSSLAGGISYNEQYF
CDR3nt: TGTGCCAGCTCATCATTAGCGGGAGGGATTTCCTACAATGAGCAGTACTTC
len: 17
v_gene: TRBV18
abundance: -
j_gene: TRBJ2-7
d_gene: TRBD2

CDR3aa: CATSDGVLGGHEQFF
CDR3nt: TGTGCCACCAGTGATGGGGTCCTGGGAGGCCATGAGCAGTTCTTC
len: 15
v_gene: TRBV24-1
abundance: many
j_gene: TRBJ2-1
d_gene: -

CDR3aa: CAISDPGSVTGELFF
CDR3nt: TGTGCCATCAGTGACCCGGGGAGCGTTACCGGGGAGCTGTTTTTT
len: 15
v_gene: TRBV10-3
abundance: -
j_gene: TRBJ2-2
d_gene: -

CDR3aa: CSVAPDASYNEQFF
CDR3nt: TGCAGTGTTGCACCTGACGCCTCCTACAATGAGCAGTTCTTC
len: 14
v_gene: TRBV20-1
abundance: many
j_gene: TRBJ2-1
d_gene: -

CDR3aa: CASSYSRTDGYTF
CDR3nt: TGTGCCAGCAGCTACTCCCGGACAGATGGCTACACCTTC
len: 13
v_gene: TRBV27
abundance: few
j_gene: TRBJ1-2
d_gene: -

CDR3aa: CASSQLDRVYYEQYF
CDR3nt: TGTGCCAGCAGTCAACTAGACAGGGTTTATTACGAGCAGTACTTC
len: 15
v_gene: TRBV27
abundance: -
j_gene: TRBJ2-7
d_gene: TRBD1

CDR3aa: CSAGGVAGGRLADTQYF
CDR3nt: TGCAGTGCTGGGGGCGTAGCGGGAGGGAGGTTGGCAGATACGCAGTATTTT
len: 17
v_gene: TRBV20-1
abundance: few
j_gene: TRBJ2-3
d_gene: TRBD2

CDR3aa: CASRDGRRERETQYF
CDR3nt: TGTGCCAGCAGAGATGGCCGGCGTGAGCGAGAGACCCAGTACTTC
len: 15
v_gene: TRBV6-6
abundance: few
j_gene: TRBJ2-5
d_gene: -

CDR3aa: CAGRPGQGSSPLHF
CDR3nt: TGTGCCGGCAGGCCGGGACAGGGCAGTTCACCCCTCCACTTT
len: 14
v_gene: TRBV2
abundance: -
j_gene: TRBJ1-6
d_gene: TRBD1

CDR3aa: CASSPRWTGGLDEQFF
CDR3nt: TGTGCCAGCAGCCCCCGGTGGACAGGGGGTCTTGATGAGCAGTTCTTC
len: 16
v_gene: TRBV5-5
abundance: -
j_gene: TRBJ2-1
d_gene: TRBD1

CDR3aa: CASRSQGQGSYEQYF
CDR3nt: TGTGCCAGCAGATCCCAGGGACAGGGCTCCTACGAGCAGTACTTC
len: 15
v_gene: TRBV6-5
abundance: many
j_gene: TRBJ2-7
d_gene: TRBD1

CDR3aa: CASSLAGLPSGRTEAF
CDR3nt: TGTGCCAGCAGCTTAGCCGGGCTCCCCTCGGGAAGAACTGAAGCTTTC
len: 16
v_gene: TRBV13
abundance: -
j_gene: TRBJ2-6
d_gene: -

CDR3aa: CASSKSRCGSGRKTDTQYF
CDR3nt: TGTGCCAGCAGCAAAAGCCGCTGCGGGAGCGGGAGGAAAACAGATACGCAGTATTTT
len: 19
v_gene: TRBV21-1
abundance: -
j_gene: TRBJ2-3
d_gene: -

CDR3aa: CASSLGSLRQETQYF
CDR3nt: TGTGCCAGCAGCTTAGGTTCCCTCCGCCAGGAGACCCAGTACTTC
len: 15
v_gene: TRBV7-9
abundance: -
j_gene: TRBJ2-5
d_gene: -